These 6 T cell receptor beta chains originate from one sample sequenced in a study of glioma-infiltrating T cells. TCR alpha and beta CDR3 regions were amplified from RNA using iRepertoire nested multiplex PCR. Using its own MiXCR run on the multiplex PCR reads, TCRdb lists one record per CDR3 protein. The sample consists of about 410,000 distinct CDR3 sequences, less than 50% of them appearing once. The sample comprised glioma tissue, nonneoplastic brain tissue, or PBMCs (not recorded which). Receptors originate from a human donor with low-grade glioma or glioblastoma, undergoing nonglioma brain surgery, or in good health (not recorded which).

The chain is built from TRBV12-3 or TRBV12-4 and TRBJ2-2; D gene uncertain. CDR3 size: 13 residues. With 3 bases removed from V and 5 bases from J, the gap between germline ends came to 7 bases. In DNA form, the CDR3 reads TGTGCCAGCAGTTTCATAATAACCGGGGAGCTGTTTTTT. Translation gives CASSFIITGELFF.

The chain joins TRBV20-1 to TRBJ1-5; weak D call: TRBD1 (6 bases). CDR1 and CDR2 (germline): DFQATT, SNEGSKA (reference sequence). The CDR3 spans 19 residues. Trimming shortened V by 1 base and J by 0 bases, and 22 bases separated the two germline ends. The CDR3 nucleotides read TGCAGTGCTAGAGGGGGGCGCGTAATTACTGGTAATAGCAATCAGCCCCAGCATTTT. Its translation is CSARGGRVITGNSNQPQHF.

This clonotype was seen more than once but under ten times. The rearrangement joins TRBV28 to TRBJ2-7; D is unresolved. The germline CDR1 and CDR2 sequences are MDHEN and SYDVKM. The CDR3 consists of 13 residues. V was shortened by 3 bases and J by 3 bases, with 9 bases between the two germline ends. The CDR3 is CASSFRDNYEQYF. In nucleotides, the CDR3 is TGTGCCAGCAGTTTTAGGGATAACTACGAGCAGTACTTC.

This chain joins TRBV7-9 and TRBJ2-7; TRBD1 might be the D (6 bases). CDR1 SEHNR and CDR2 FQNEAQ come from the germline V gene (reference sequence). V lost 4 bases and J 2 bases, leaving 15 bases between the germline ends. This CDR3 is built from 15 residues. The CDR3 spells CASSSYRDSAYEQYF. CDR3 in DNA: TGTGCCAGCAGCTCCTACAGGGATTCGGCCTACGAGCAGTACTTC.

This chain joins TRBV27 and TRBJ2-7; maybe TRBD2 (6 bases). The germline gives CDR1 MNHEY, CDR2 SMNVEV (reference sequence). V was pared by 1 base and J by 2 bases, with 21 bases between. This CDR3 is 18 amino acids long. The CDR3 DNA sequence: TGTGCCAGCAGTTTATGGGGGGTTGGGGCCGAAGTAGCCTACGAGCAGTACTTC. This gives the protein CASSLWGVGAEVAYEQYF.

With respect to this clonotype: A much larger clone lies a single base off, so this may be a read error. For the CDR3, the DNA is TGTGCCACCAGCAGAGAGACAGCGTACACCGGGGAGCTGTCTTTT. Encoded protein: CATSRETAYTGELSF. J is TRBJ2-2 and V is TRBV15, with D perhaps assigned TRBD1 or TRBD2 (5 bases each). The length of the CDR3 is 15 residues. CDR1 and CDR2 (germline): LNHNV, YYDKDF (reference sequence).